These T cell receptor beta chains were read from a single sample in a study of spatial heterogeneity in lung cancer. TCRdb recomputed calls from the 5' RACE reads with MiXCR, one row per CDR3 protein. The data show tens of thousands of distinct CDR3 sequences, with 7% seen just once and around an eighth held by the top ten. Sequencing was performed on PBMCs, taken at surgery. The receptor set was obtained from a male donor with early-stage non-small cell lung cancer. CDR3s include the opening cysteine and the closing phenylalanine or tryptophan. The order of the fields is J gene, D gene, V gene, CDR3 protein. The D gene is left open where the match is weak.

J gene: TRBJ2-4
D gene: NA
V gene: TRBV6-6
CDR3 protein: CASSYGLGSGWENIQYF

J gene: TRBJ2-7
D gene: NA
V gene: TRBV7-9
CDR3 protein: CASSLDHGRNEQYF

J gene: TRBJ2-7
D gene: NA
V gene: TRBV20-1
CDR3 protein: CSASGTTLYEQYF

J gene: TRBJ1-1
D gene: TRBD1
V gene: TRBV5-1
CDR3 protein: CASSPDREVNTEAFF

J gene: TRBJ2-7
D gene: TRBD1
V gene: TRBV20-1
CDR3 protein: CSARDHRDRTYEQYF

J gene: TRBJ2-7
D gene: TRBD2
V gene: TRBV20-1
CDR3 protein: CSASPSGRYYEQYF

J gene: TRBJ2-2
D gene: NA
V gene: TRBV5-1
CDR3 protein: CASSPLPGTNTGELFF

J gene: TRBJ2-5
D gene: NA
V gene: TRBV29-1
CDR3 protein: CSVKTAPETQYF

J gene: TRBJ2-1
D gene: TRBD2
V gene: TRBV24-1
CDR3 protein: CATSDPGGYSGDEQFF

J gene: TRBJ2-1
D gene: TRBD2
V gene: TRBV20-1
CDR3 protein: CSGAGDGAGSYNEQFF

J gene: TRBJ1-5
D gene: NA
V gene: TRBV24-1
CDR3 protein: CATSDFPRQGLNQPQHF

J gene: TRBJ1-2
D gene: TRBD1
V gene: TRBV7-9
CDR3 protein: CASSLRQGDYTF

J gene: TRBJ2-1
D gene: NA
V gene: TRBV5-1
CDR3 protein: CASSEQLRVDEQFF

J gene: TRBJ1-1
D gene: NA
V gene: TRBV20-1
CDR3 protein: CSAPEMTVVNTEAFF

J gene: TRBJ1-2
D gene: NA
V gene: TRBV28
CDR3 protein: CASSPGAVYLYGYTF

J gene: TRBJ2-7
D gene: NA
V gene: TRBV7-3
CDR3 protein: CASSLSPRGEQYF

J gene: TRBJ2-1
D gene: NA
V gene: TRBV4-2
CDR3 protein: CASSQDKGRSTEQFF

J gene: TRBJ1-3
D gene: NA
V gene: TRBV20-1
CDR3 protein: CSAARGGDSGNTIYF

J gene: TRBJ2-5
D gene: TRBD2
V gene: TRBV15
CDR3 protein: CATSREARLAGETQYF

J gene: TRBJ2-3
D gene: TRBD2
V gene: TRBV2
CDR3 protein: CASRESGTRTDTQYF

J gene: TRBJ1-5
D gene: NA
V gene: TRBV12-3/TRBV12-4
CDR3 protein: CASSSGVGEPQHF

J gene: TRBJ2-3
D gene: NA
V gene: TRBV6-5
CDR3 protein: CASSAAPGDTQYF

J gene: TRBJ1-5
D gene: TRBD1
V gene: TRBV2
CDR3 protein: CASSGQGANQPQHF

J gene: TRBJ1-2
D gene: TRBD1
V gene: TRBV19
CDR3 protein: CASSISDREAYGYTF

J gene: TRBJ2-2
D gene: TRBD2
V gene: TRBV28
CDR3 protein: CASRSRLGGANTGELFF

J gene: TRBJ1-3
D gene: NA
V gene: TRBV6-1
CDR3 protein: CASSEGSPQWGSGNTIYF

J gene: TRBJ1-3
D gene: TRBD1
V gene: TRBV14
CDR3 protein: CASSPRTGTGSGNTIYF

J gene: TRBJ2-3
D gene: TRBD1
V gene: TRBV20-1
CDR3 protein: CSYQGTGGADTQYF

J gene: TRBJ2-3
D gene: TRBD1
V gene: TRBV29-1
CDR3 protein: CSVRSGTGTQYF

J gene: TRBJ2-4
D gene: NA
V gene: TRBV3-1
CDR3 protein: CASSQDQGRNIQYF

J gene: TRBJ2-2
D gene: TRBD2
V gene: TRBV30
CDR3 protein: CAWSGGTSGDTGELFF

J gene: TRBJ2-7
D gene: TRBD2
V gene: TRBV20-1
CDR3 protein: CSARDSGRAYEQYF

J gene: TRBJ2-3
D gene: TRBD1
V gene: TRBV5-1
CDR3 protein: CASSLGGQGRTDTQYF

J gene: TRBJ2-1
D gene: TRBD1
V gene: TRBV29-1
CDR3 protein: CSVGGQGATREQFF

J gene: TRBJ1-6
D gene: NA
V gene: TRBV28
CDR3 protein: CASRTWGLRNSPLHF

J gene: TRBJ1-6
D gene: TRBD1
V gene: TRBV20-1
CDR3 protein: CSASSRDSLNSPLHF

J gene: TRBJ1-5
D gene: NA
V gene: TRBV28
CDR3 protein: CASSLSPGQPQHF

J gene: TRBJ2-5
D gene: NA
V gene: TRBV5-1
CDR3 protein: CASRAINAVQETQYF

J gene: TRBJ2-2
D gene: NA
V gene: TRBV6-5
CDR3 protein: CASSYWDGVAGELFF

J gene: TRBJ2-7
D gene: NA
V gene: TRBV6-5
CDR3 protein: CASSYSPGAYEQYF

J gene: TRBJ2-3
D gene: NA
V gene: TRBV10-3
CDR3 protein: CAIATGSGTDTQYF

J gene: TRBJ1-1
D gene: NA
V gene: TRBV5-1
CDR3 protein: CASSVRGHTEAFF

J gene: TRBJ1-5
D gene: NA
V gene: TRBV2
CDR3 protein: CASSARYSNQPQHF

J gene: TRBJ2-3
D gene: NA
V gene: TRBV5-1
CDR3 protein: CASSLGAATTDTQYF

J gene: TRBJ1-3
D gene: TRBD1
V gene: TRBV10-3
CDR3 protein: CAISQTGTTGYSGNTIYF

J gene: TRBJ1-2
D gene: NA
V gene: TRBV20-1
CDR3 protein: CSASQGEAGRGYTF

J gene: TRBJ2-3
D gene: TRBD2
V gene: TRBV7-9
CDR3 protein: CASSMGGAFSTDTQYF

J gene: TRBJ2-2
D gene: NA
V gene: TRBV7-9
CDR3 protein: CASSFTGGDTGELFF

J gene: TRBJ2-3
D gene: TRBD2
V gene: TRBV12-5
CDR3 protein: CAFAPAGEPDTQYF

J gene: TRBJ2-7
D gene: TRBD1
V gene: TRBV7-8
CDR3 protein: CASSSTGSGEQYF

J gene: TRBJ1-4
D gene: NA
V gene: TRBV28
CDR3 protein: CASRGRGSEKLFF

J gene: TRBJ1-2
D gene: NA
V gene: TRBV3-1
CDR3 protein: CASSWTGLNNGYTF

J gene: TRBJ2-7
D gene: NA
V gene: TRBV12-3/TRBV12-4
CDR3 protein: CASSLAGFPYEQYF

J gene: TRBJ2-1
D gene: TRBD2
V gene: TRBV27
CDR3 protein: CASRLAPYNEQFF

J gene: TRBJ1-1
D gene: NA
V gene: TRBV12-3/TRBV12-4
CDR3 protein: CASSPGTTNTEAFF

J gene: TRBJ2-3
D gene: TRBD1
V gene: TRBV12-3/TRBV12-4
CDR3 protein: CASSQQTGGRDTQYF

J gene: TRBJ1-5
D gene: NA
V gene: TRBV27
CDR3 protein: CASSFGTGGPQHF